The clone carrying this TCR beta chain was detected only a few times. The antigen remains undetermined. Markers CD45RO/CCR7/CD25/CD127/CD95/CD27 served to sort CD4+ naive, central memory, regulatory and stem cell-like memory cells. Of the isolated RNA, all was reverse transcribed, and so the sequenced material was expressed TCRB transcripts. Profiled with immunoSEQ multiplex PCR; TCRdb holds only in-frame clones, not every one. The sample consists of roughly 260,000 clones, about 11% of them appearing once. This sample is part of a study of beta chain features in type 1 diabetes. Overall study findings and caveats: For Type 1 diabetes patients, all four CD4+ subsets carried TCRB CDR3s that were moderately but significantly shorter.

The specimen was naive CD4+ T cells from blood. This clonotype was sampled from a man aged 25-45 years with type 1 diabetes.

Written as DNA, the CDR3 is TGTGCCAGCAGCCCCTCCGGGGGGAGGAGGGGTCAGCCCCAGCATTTT. This encodes CASSPSGGRRGQPQHF. The rearrangement links TRBV7-2 to TRBJ1-5; D perhaps matches TRBD1 (5 bases). This CDR3 region has 16 residues. Germline V gene data show CDR1 as SGHTA and CDR2 as FQGNSA. The V end lost 5 bases, the J end lost 6 bases, and 20 bases lay between the germline ends.